The rows below give T cell receptor beta chains drawn from one sample of a study of T cell responses to AZD1222 COVID-19 vaccine. Libraries were prepared by immunoSEQ multiplex PCR; TCRdb keeps only in-frame clonotypes and omits some of them. The sample shows under 150,000 clones, around 88% of them seen only once. The material was peripheral blood, obtained 28 days after the second AZD1222 dose. These receptors all come from an adult who received the AZD1222 COVID-19 vaccine. CDR3s include the opening cysteine and the closing phenylalanine or tryptophan. The D gene is left open where the match is weak. Size is stated for part of the rows, as once, few or many counts, or as a class when the clone is expanded.

V gene: TRBV11-2
J gene: TRBJ1-6
clone size: .
D gene: .
CDR3 DNA: TGTGCCAGCAGCTTTCATAATTCACCCCTCCACTTT
CDR3 protein: CASSFHNSPLHF

V gene: TRBV2
J gene: TRBJ1-1
clone size: once
D gene: .
CDR3 DNA: TGTGCCAGCAGTCGCCCAGAGAACACTGAAGCTTTCTTT
CDR3 protein: CASSRPENTEAFF

V gene: TRBV7-9
J gene: TRBJ2-5
clone size: .
D gene: TRBD2
CDR3 DNA: TGTGCCAGCAGGCCGACTTCTGGGCGGGAGGAAGAGACCCAGTACTTC
CDR3 protein: CASRPTSGREEETQYF

V gene: TRBV11-2
J gene: TRBJ2-7
clone size: .
D gene: .
CDR3 DNA: TGTGCCAGCAGCTTCTCAAGGGGCAGGGGATCATACGAGCAGTACTTC
CDR3 protein: CASSFSRGRGSYEQYF

V gene: TRBV6-2/TRBV6-3
J gene: TRBJ1-6
clone size: .
D gene: .
CDR3 DNA: TGTGCCAGCAGTTACTCGACTAGCGGCCTTTACAATTCACCCCTCCACTTT
CDR3 protein: CASSYSTSGLYNSPLHF

V gene: TRBV28
J gene: TRBJ2-7
clone size: .
D gene: TRBD1
CDR3 DNA: TGTGCCAGCAGGTCCTCCGGGACAGACGACGAGCAGTACTTC
CDR3 protein: CASRSSGTDDEQYF

V gene: TRBV7-9
J gene: TRBJ2-7
clone size: few
D gene: .
CDR3 DNA: TGTGCCAGCAGCCCAGGGGGGGTTTACGAGCAGTACTTC
CDR3 protein: CASSPGGVYEQYF

V gene: TRBV7-2
J gene: TRBJ2-5
clone size: .
D gene: TRBD2
CDR3 DNA: TGTGCCAGCAGCGCCCTGACGGGGGGAGAGACCCAGTACTTC
CDR3 protein: CASSALTGGETQYF

V gene: TRBV5-1
J gene: TRBJ2-2
clone size: .
D gene: TRBD2
CDR3 DNA: TGCGCCAGCAGCTCCGGACTAGCGCCATCGAACACCGGGGAGCTGTTTTTT
CDR3 protein: CASSSGLAPSNTGELFF

V gene: TRBV7-3
J gene: TRBJ1-6
clone size: .
D gene: TRBD1
CDR3 DNA: TGTGCCAGCAGCCTAACGACTGGGACAGGTGACAATTCACCCCTCCACTTT
CDR3 protein: CASSLTTGTGDNSPLHF

V gene: TRBV4-3
J gene: TRBJ2-2
clone size: once
D gene: TRBD1
CDR3 DNA: TGCGCCAGCAGCCAAGACGTCTCAGGACAGGGCACCGGGGAGCTGTTTTTT
CDR3 protein: CASSQDVSGQGTGELFF

V gene: TRBV7-9
J gene: TRBJ1-6
clone size: .
D gene: TRBD1
CDR3 DNA: TGTGCCAGCAGCTTAGGTCGGACAGGCCTTAATTCACCCCTCCACTTT
CDR3 protein: CASSLGRTGLNSPLHF

V gene: TRBV18
J gene: TRBJ1-2
clone size: .
D gene: TRBD1
CDR3 DNA: TGTGCCAGCTCACCGGGGACAGAGCCTAACTATGGCTACACCTTC
CDR3 protein: CASSPGTEPNYGYTF

V gene: TRBV2
J gene: TRBJ1-2
clone size: .
D gene: TRBD1
CDR3 DNA: TGTGCCAGCAGTGTAAGGGACAGGGACGGCTACACCTTC
CDR3 protein: CASSVRDRDGYTF

V gene: TRBV7-2
J gene: TRBJ2-1
clone size: .
D gene: .
CDR3 DNA: TGTGCCAGCAGCTTAGAGGGGAGGGACAGACCCTACGACTACAATGAGCAGTTCTTC
CDR3 protein: CASSLEGRDRPYDYNEQFF

V gene: TRBV6-5
J gene: TRBJ1-3
clone size: .
D gene: TRBD1
CDR3 DNA: TGTGCCAGCAGTTACTCGTCAGGGGGCGAGGGAAACACCATATATTTT
CDR3 protein: CASSYSSGGEGNTIYF

V gene: TRBV3-1/TRBV3-2
J gene: TRBJ1-6
clone size: .
D gene: .
CDR3 DNA: TGTGCCAGCAGCCAAGATCGGGGGCCTCACTCCTATAATTCACCCCTCCACTTT
CDR3 protein: CASSQDRGPHSYNSPLHF

V gene: TRBV29-1
J gene: TRBJ1-1
clone size: .
D gene: .
CDR3 DNA: TGCAGCGTGTCAGGGGAAGGTGAAGCTTTCTTT
CDR3 protein: CSVSGEGEAFF

V gene: TRBV2
J gene: TRBJ2-2
clone size: .
D gene: TRBD1
CDR3 DNA: TGTGCCAGCAGCAGGGGGTATAACACCGGGGAGCTGTTTTTT
CDR3 protein: CASSRGYNTGELFF

V gene: TRBV7-2
J gene: TRBJ1-2
clone size: .
D gene: TRBD1
CDR3 DNA: TGTGCCAGCAGCGGGCGACAGGGGACGCGCGGTGGCTACACCTTC
CDR3 protein: CASSGRQGTRGGYTF

V gene: TRBV7-2
J gene: TRBJ1-5
clone size: .
D gene: .
CDR3 DNA: TGTGCCAGCAGCTTAGCGTCCAGCAGCAATCAGCCCCAGCATTTT
CDR3 protein: CASSLASSSNQPQHF

V gene: TRBV7-3
J gene: TRBJ2-3
clone size: .
D gene: .
CDR3 DNA: TGTGCCAGCAGCTTCTCCCTGACTAGAACCACAGATACGCAGTATTTT
CDR3 protein: CASSFSLTRTTDTQYF

V gene: TRBV19
J gene: TRBJ1-2
clone size: .
D gene: .
CDR3 DNA: TGTGCCAGCAAGGATGGGGGAACCTTGGGCTACACCTTC
CDR3 protein: CASKDGGTLGYTF

V gene: TRBV5-1
J gene: TRBJ1-1
clone size: .
D gene: .
CDR3 DNA: TGCGCCAGCAGCTCGGAAGGGAGGGAAGCTTTCTTT
CDR3 protein: CASSSEGREAFF

V gene: TRBV11-2
J gene: TRBJ2-7
clone size: .
D gene: TRBD2
CDR3 DNA: TGTGCCAGCAGCCCGAGGGCGGGGGGCTACGAGCAGTACTTC
CDR3 protein: CASSPRAGGYEQYF

V gene: TRBV9
J gene: TRBJ2-2
clone size: .
D gene: TRBD1
CDR3 DNA: TGTGCCAGCAGACGTGAATCCGGGACAGGGCACACCGGGGAGCTGTTTTTT
CDR3 protein: CASRRESGTGHTGELFF

V gene: TRBV4-1
J gene: TRBJ2-2
clone size: .
D gene: TRBD2
CDR3 DNA: TGCGCCAGCAGCCAGGGCGGGGGGCCCAACACCGGGGAGCTGTTTTTT
CDR3 protein: CASSQGGGPNTGELFF

V gene: TRBV5-1
J gene: TRBJ2-3
clone size: .
D gene: .
CDR3 DNA: TGCGCCAGCAGCCTGGGCTTAATTGGCACAGATACGCAGTATTTT
CDR3 protein: CASSLGLIGTDTQYF

V gene: TRBV24-1
J gene: TRBJ1-2
clone size: .
D gene: TRBD1
CDR3 DNA: TGTGCCACCAGTGACGGGGGACAGGGCTATGGCTACACCTTC
CDR3 protein: CATSDGGQGYGYTF

V gene: TRBV29-1
J gene: TRBJ2-2
clone size: once
D gene: .
CDR3 DNA: TGCAGCGTTCTAGCGAACACCGGGGAGCTGTTTTTT
CDR3 protein: CSVLANTGELFF

V gene: TRBV19
J gene: TRBJ1-2
clone size: few
D gene: .
CDR3 DNA: TGTGCCACTTCAGACAGCGCCGAAGGGAAATATGGCTACACCTTC
CDR3 protein: CATSDSAEGKYGYTF

V gene: TRBV6-2/TRBV6-3
J gene: TRBJ1-2
clone size: .
D gene: .
CDR3 DNA: TGTGCCAGCAGTGAGCCGACTTTCTATGGCTACACCTTC
CDR3 protein: CASSEPTFYGYTF

V gene: TRBV10-3
J gene: TRBJ1-5
clone size: .
D gene: TRBD1
CDR3 DNA: TGTGCCATCAGTGACACAGGGGTCGGAAATCAGCCCCAGCATTTT
CDR3 protein: CAISDTGVGNQPQHF

V gene: TRBV6-2/TRBV6-3
J gene: TRBJ2-5
clone size: once
D gene: TRBD1
CDR3 DNA: TGTGCCAGCAGTGGGACAGGGCGTTCGGAGACCCAGTACTTC
CDR3 protein: CASSGTGRSETQYF

V gene: TRBV5-1
J gene: TRBJ2-5
clone size: .
D gene: TRBD1
CDR3 DNA: TGCGCCAGCAGCCCGACAGGGGGAGAGACCCAGTACTTC
CDR3 protein: CASSPTGGETQYF

V gene: TRBV12-3/TRBV12-4
J gene: TRBJ1-3
clone size: once
D gene: .
CDR3 DNA: TGTGCCAGCACCGCGGGGCCCACCATATATTTT
CDR3 protein: CASTAGPTIYF

V gene: TRBV7-2
J gene: TRBJ1-6
clone size: medium-sized
D gene: .
CDR3 DNA: TGTGCCAGCAGCTTAGCCGACGGGGTGTATTCACCCCTCCACTTT
CDR3 protein: CASSLADGVYSPLHF

V gene: TRBV20-1
J gene: TRBJ1-2
clone size: .
D gene: .
CDR3 DNA: TGCAGTGCTAGCGACCTCCGGGGCTACACCTTC
CDR3 protein: CSASDLRGYTF

V gene: TRBV5-4
J gene: TRBJ2-5
clone size: .
D gene: .
CDR3 DNA: TGTGCCAGCAGCTTGGGGCAGACGACTGGAAAAGAGACCCAGTACTTC
CDR3 protein: CASSLGQTTGKETQYF

V gene: TRBV27
J gene: TRBJ1-5
clone size: .
D gene: .
CDR3 DNA: TGTGCCAGCAGTTTAGGGGGGGGTAGCAATCAGCCCCAGCATTTT
CDR3 protein: CASSLGGGSNQPQHF

V gene: TRBV7-3
J gene: TRBJ2-1
clone size: .
D gene: TRBD1
CDR3 DNA: TGTGCCAGCAGCCCGGACGGACAGGGGGCAGAGTTCTTC
CDR3 protein: CASSPDGQGAEFF

V gene: TRBV4-1
J gene: TRBJ2-1
clone size: .
D gene: .
CDR3 DNA: TGCGCCAGCAGCCAAGTCGGGGGTTGGCAGTTCTTC
CDR3 protein: CASSQVGGWQFF

V gene: TRBV19
J gene: TRBJ1-4
clone size: .
D gene: TRBD1
CDR3 DNA: TGTGCCAGTACCCGATCAACAGGGGCAACTAATGAAAAACTGTTTTTT
CDR3 protein: CASTRSTGATNEKLFF

V gene: TRBV28
J gene: TRBJ1-5
clone size: once
D gene: .
CDR3 DNA: TGTGCCAGCAGTTTACATAGCAATCAGCCCCAGCATTTT
CDR3 protein: CASSLHSNQPQHF

V gene: TRBV5-1
J gene: TRBJ1-2
clone size: .
D gene: .
CDR3 DNA: TGCGCCAGCAGAGAGAGCTATGGCTACACCTTC
CDR3 protein: CASRESYGYTF

V gene: TRBV4-3
J gene: TRBJ2-7
clone size: .
D gene: TRBD1
CDR3 DNA: TGCGCCAGCAGCCTCGGGACAGGGTTACTCGACGAGCAGTACTTC
CDR3 protein: CASSLGTGLLDEQYF

V gene: TRBV5-4
J gene: TRBJ2-3
clone size: .
D gene: TRBD1
CDR3 DNA: TGTGCCAGCAGCGACGCCCGGACAGGGGATACGCAGTATTTT
CDR3 protein: CASSDARTGDTQYF

V gene: TRBV12-3/TRBV12-4
J gene: TRBJ2-3
clone size: .
D gene: .
CDR3 DNA: TGTGCCAGCAGCGCCCCCGGGACAGATACGCAGTATTTT
CDR3 protein: CASSAPGTDTQYF

V gene: TRBV11-3
J gene: TRBJ2-5
clone size: .
D gene: TRBD2
CDR3 DNA: TGTGCCAGCAGCTTAAACAGCGGGGCCGCAGAGACCCAGTACTTC
CDR3 protein: CASSLNSGAAETQYF

V gene: TRBV11-3
J gene: TRBJ1-2
clone size: .
D gene: .
CDR3 DNA: TGTGCCAGCAGCTTGACCGGACGGAGCCCCGGACGGTATGGCTACACCTTC
CDR3 protein: CASSLTGRSPGRYGYTF

V gene: TRBV6-2/TRBV6-3
J gene: TRBJ2-7
clone size: .
D gene: TRBD1
CDR3 DNA: TGTGCCAGCAGTTACCGGACAGGGACCTACGAGCAGTACTTC
CDR3 protein: CASSYRTGTYEQYF

V gene: TRBV7-3
J gene: TRBJ1-2
clone size: .
D gene: .
CDR3 DNA: TGTGCCAGCAGCCCGGACGGTGGCTATGGCTACACCTTC
CDR3 protein: CASSPDGGYGYTF

V gene: TRBV9
J gene: TRBJ1-6
clone size: .
D gene: .
CDR3 DNA: TGTGCCAGCAGCGGGCCACAGGGTCGTTATTCACCCCTCCACTTT
CDR3 protein: CASSGPQGRYSPLHF

V gene: TRBV6-1
J gene: TRBJ1-1
clone size: .
D gene: .
CDR3 DNA: TGTGCCAGCAGTGATTCCAGGGGCGCCACTGAAGCTTTCTTT
CDR3 protein: CASSDSRGATEAFF

V gene: TRBV27
J gene: TRBJ1-2
clone size: .
D gene: .
CDR3 DNA: TGTGCCAGCAGTTTAGTCGGGGGCCGCTATGGCTACACCTTC
CDR3 protein: CASSLVGGRYGYTF

V gene: TRBV18
J gene: TRBJ2-5
clone size: .
D gene: TRBD2
CDR3 DNA: TGTGCCAGCTCACCCTCCGGGACTAGCAAAGAGACCCAGTACTTC
CDR3 protein: CASSPSGTSKETQYF

V gene: TRBV7-7
J gene: TRBJ2-1
clone size: once
D gene: TRBD2
CDR3 DNA: TGTGCTAGCTCGAGACTGGCGGGGGGGATCTACAATGAGCAGTTCTTC
CDR3 protein: CASSRLAGGIYNEQFF

V gene: TRBV10-3
J gene: TRBJ1-5
clone size: .
D gene: TRBD1
CDR3 DNA: TGTGCCATCAGGCCCGGACAGGACAATCAGCCCCAGCATTTT
CDR3 protein: CAIRPGQDNQPQHF